The source of this T cell receptor beta chain is a study of blood T cell repertoires in COVID-19. At the level of the study: Acute and convalescent COVID-19 samples came from the United States, Italy and Spain. PBMCs, B-cell-depleted T cells, or T cells provided the cDNA or gDNA that made up the material.

In the source study's methods: Amplification from reference gene primers served as the basis for estimated nucleated cell counts. The method was immunoSEQ multiplex PCR; TCRdb's version includes in-frame clones alone and lacks a portion of them. That table is the source of V, J and clone size, and D and trimming were worked out from the DNA. The data contain approximately 170,000 clones, approximately 87% of them seen just once; the ten biggest clones take up over 3.5%. The J segment lost 3 bases and the V segment lost 0 bases, leaving 6 bases of the junction unmatched. The CDR3 loop spans 17 amino acids. CDR1 is MGHRA, CDR2 YSYEKL, per germline.

Sequencing was performed on peripheral blood. The chain carries TRBV4-1 and TRBJ2-7; 12 bases are shared with TRBD2. This TCR was recovered from a young man with active or convalescent COVID-19. The CDR3 coding sequence is TGCGCCAGCAGCCAAGATTTTTCGACTAGCGGGGGCTACGAGCAGTACTTC. Translated: CASSQDFSTSGGYEQYF.